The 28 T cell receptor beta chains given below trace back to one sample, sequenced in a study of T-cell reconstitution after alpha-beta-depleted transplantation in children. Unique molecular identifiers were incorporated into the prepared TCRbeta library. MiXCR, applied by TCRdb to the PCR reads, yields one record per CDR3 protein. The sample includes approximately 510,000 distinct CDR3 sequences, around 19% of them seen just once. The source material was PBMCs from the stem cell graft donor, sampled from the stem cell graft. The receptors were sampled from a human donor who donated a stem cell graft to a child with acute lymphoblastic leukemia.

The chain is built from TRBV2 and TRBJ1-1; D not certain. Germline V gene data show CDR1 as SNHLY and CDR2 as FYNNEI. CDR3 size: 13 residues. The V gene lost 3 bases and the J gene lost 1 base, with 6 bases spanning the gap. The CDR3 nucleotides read TGTGCCAGCAGTGACGACTGGAACACTGAAGCTTTCTTT. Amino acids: CASSDDWNTEAFF.

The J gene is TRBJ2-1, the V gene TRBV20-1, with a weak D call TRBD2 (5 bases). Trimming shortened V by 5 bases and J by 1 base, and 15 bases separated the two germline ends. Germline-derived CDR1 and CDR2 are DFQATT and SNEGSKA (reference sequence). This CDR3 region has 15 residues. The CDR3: CSAGGESWSYNEQFF. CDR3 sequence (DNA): TGCAGTGCTGGAGGCGAGAGCTGGTCCTACAATGAGCAGTTCTTC.

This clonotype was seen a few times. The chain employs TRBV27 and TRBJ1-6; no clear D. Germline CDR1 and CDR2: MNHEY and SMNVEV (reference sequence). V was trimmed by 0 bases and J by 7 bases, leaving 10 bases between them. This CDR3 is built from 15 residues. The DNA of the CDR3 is TGTGCCAGCAGTTTATCGGGCGGACCGAATTCACCCCTCCACTTT. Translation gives CASSLSGGPNSPLHF.

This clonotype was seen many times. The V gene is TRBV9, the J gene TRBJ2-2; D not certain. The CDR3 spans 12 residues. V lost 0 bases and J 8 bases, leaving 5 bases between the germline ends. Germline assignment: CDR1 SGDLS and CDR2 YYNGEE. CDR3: CASSVEAGELFF. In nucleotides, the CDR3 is TGTGCCAGCAGCGTAGAGGCGGGGGAGCTGTTTTTT.

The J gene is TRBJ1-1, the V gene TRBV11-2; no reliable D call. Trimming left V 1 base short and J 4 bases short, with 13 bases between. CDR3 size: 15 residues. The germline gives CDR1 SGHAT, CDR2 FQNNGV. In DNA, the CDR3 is TGTGCCAGCAGCTTAGTCTGGGTTGGCGGCACTGAAGCTTTCTTT. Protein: CASSLVWVGGTEAFF.

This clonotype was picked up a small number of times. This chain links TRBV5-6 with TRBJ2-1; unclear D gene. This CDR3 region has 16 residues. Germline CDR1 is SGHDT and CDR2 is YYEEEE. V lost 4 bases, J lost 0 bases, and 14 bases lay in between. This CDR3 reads CASSLQLISSYNEQFF. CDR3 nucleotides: TGTGCCAGCAGCCTCCAACTCATCAGCTCCTACAATGAGCAGTTCTTC.

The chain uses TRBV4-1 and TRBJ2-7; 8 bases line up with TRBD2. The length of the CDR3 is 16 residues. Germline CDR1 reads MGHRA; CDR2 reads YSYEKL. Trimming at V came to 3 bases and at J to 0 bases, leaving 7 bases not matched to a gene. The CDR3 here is CASSHPAAGGSYEQYF. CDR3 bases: TGCGCCAGCAGCCACCCAGCTGCGGGGGGCTCCTACGAGCAGTACTTC.

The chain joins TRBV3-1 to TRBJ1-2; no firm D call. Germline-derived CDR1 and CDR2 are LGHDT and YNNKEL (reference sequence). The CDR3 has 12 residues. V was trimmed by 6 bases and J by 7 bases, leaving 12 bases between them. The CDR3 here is CASSLLAGGYTF. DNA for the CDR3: TGTGCCAGCAGTCTACTAGCCGGTGGCTACACCTTC. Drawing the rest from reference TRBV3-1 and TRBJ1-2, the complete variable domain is DTAVSQTPKYLVTQMGNDKSIKCEQNLGHDTMYWYKQDSKKFLKIMFSYNNKELIINETVPNRFSPKSPDKAHLNLHINSLELGDSAVYFCASSLLAGGYTFGSGTRLTVV.

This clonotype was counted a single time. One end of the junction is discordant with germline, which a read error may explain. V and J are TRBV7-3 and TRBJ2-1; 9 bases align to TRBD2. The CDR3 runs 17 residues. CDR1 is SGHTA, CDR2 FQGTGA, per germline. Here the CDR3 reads CACSLTLTASGAREQFF. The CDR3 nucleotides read TGTGCCTGCAGCTTAACGTTAACGGCTAGCGGGGCACGTGAGCAGTTCTTC.

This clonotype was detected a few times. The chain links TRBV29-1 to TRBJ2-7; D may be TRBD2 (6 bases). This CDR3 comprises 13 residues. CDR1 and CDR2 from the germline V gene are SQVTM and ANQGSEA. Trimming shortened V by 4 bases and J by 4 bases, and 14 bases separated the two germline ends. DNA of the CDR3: TGCAGCGTTGCTACGGGAGCTTTATACGAGCAGTACTTC. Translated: CSVATGALYEQYF.

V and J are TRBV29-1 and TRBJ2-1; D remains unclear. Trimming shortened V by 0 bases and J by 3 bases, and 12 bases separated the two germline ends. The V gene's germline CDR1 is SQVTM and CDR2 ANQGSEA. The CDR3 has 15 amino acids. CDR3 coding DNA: TGCAGCGTTGAAGACGGGCTAGGCGGCTACAATGAGCAGTTCTTC. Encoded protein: CSVEDGLGGYNEQFF.

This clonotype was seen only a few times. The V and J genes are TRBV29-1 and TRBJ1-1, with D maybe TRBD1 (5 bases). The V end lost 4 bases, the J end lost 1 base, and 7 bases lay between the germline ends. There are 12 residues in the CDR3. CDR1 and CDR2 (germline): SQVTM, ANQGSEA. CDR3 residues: CSVAGGNTEAFF. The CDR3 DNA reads TGCAGCGTTGCGGGGGGGAACACTGAAGCTTTCTTT.

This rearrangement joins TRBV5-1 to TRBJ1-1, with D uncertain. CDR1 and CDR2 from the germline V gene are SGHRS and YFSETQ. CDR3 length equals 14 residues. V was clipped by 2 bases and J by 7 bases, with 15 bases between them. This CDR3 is CASSFLEGQDEAFF. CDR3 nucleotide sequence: TGCGCCAGCAGCTTTTTGGAGGGTCAGGATGAAGCTTTCTTT.

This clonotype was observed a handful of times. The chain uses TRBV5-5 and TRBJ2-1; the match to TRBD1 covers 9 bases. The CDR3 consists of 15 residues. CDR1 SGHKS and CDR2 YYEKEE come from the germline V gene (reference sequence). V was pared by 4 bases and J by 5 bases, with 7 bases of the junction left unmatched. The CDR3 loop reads CASSPSGQGNNEQFF. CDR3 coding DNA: TGTGCCAGCAGCCCCTCGGGACAGGGAAACAATGAGCAGTTCTTC.

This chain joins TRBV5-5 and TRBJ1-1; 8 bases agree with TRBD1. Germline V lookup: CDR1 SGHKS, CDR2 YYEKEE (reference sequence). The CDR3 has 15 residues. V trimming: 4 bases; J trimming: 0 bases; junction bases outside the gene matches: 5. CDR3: CASSNPGGLNTEAFF. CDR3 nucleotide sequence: TGTGCCAGCAGCAACCCAGGGGGCTTGAACACTGAAGCTTTCTTT.

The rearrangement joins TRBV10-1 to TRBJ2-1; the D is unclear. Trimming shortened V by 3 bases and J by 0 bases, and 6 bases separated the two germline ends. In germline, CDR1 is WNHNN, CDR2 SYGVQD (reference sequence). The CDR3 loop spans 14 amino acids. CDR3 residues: CASSDWSSYNEQFF. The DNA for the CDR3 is TGCGCCAGCAGTGACTGGAGCTCCTACAATGAGCAGTTCTTC.

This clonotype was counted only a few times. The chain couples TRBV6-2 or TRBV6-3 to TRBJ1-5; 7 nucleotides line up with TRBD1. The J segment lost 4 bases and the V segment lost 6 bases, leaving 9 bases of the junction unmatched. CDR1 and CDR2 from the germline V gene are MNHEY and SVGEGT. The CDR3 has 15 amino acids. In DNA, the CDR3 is TGTGCCAGCAGCTTAACAGGGGTACGAAATCAGCCCCAGCATTTT. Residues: CASSLTGVRNQPQHF.

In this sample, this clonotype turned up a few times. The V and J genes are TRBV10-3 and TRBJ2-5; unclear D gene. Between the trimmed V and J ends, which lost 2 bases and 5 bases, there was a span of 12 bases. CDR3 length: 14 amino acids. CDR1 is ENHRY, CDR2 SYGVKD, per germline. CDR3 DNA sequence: TGTGCCATCAGTGAGACCCCCCCGTGGGAGACCCAGTACTTC. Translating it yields CAISETPPWETQYF.

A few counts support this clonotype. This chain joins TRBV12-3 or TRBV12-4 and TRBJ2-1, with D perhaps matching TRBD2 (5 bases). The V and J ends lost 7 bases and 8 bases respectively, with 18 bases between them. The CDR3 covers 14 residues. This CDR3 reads CASMRASIWDEQFF. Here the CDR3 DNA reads TGTGCCAGCATGCGGGCGAGTATATGGGATGAGCAGTTCTTC.

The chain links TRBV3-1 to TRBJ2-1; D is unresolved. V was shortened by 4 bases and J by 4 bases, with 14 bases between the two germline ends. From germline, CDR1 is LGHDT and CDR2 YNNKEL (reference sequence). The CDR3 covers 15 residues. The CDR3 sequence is CASSLEQSVYNEQFF. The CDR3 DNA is TGTGCCAGCAGCCTAGAGCAGTCGGTATACAATGAGCAGTTCTTC.

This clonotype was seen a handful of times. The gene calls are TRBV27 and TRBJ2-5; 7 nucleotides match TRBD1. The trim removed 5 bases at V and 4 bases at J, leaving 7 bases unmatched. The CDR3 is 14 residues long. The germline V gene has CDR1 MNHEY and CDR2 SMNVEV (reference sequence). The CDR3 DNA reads TGTGCCAGCAGTCGACAGGGTCCCAGAGAGACCCAGTACTTC. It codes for CASSRQGPRETQYF.

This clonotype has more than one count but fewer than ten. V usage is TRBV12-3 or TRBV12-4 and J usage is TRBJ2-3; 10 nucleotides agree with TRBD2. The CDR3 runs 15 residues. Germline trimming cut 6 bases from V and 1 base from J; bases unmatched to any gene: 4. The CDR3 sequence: CASRPAGGGTDTQYF. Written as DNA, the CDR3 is TGTGCCAGCAGACCAGCGGGAGGGGGCACAGATACGCAGTATTTT.

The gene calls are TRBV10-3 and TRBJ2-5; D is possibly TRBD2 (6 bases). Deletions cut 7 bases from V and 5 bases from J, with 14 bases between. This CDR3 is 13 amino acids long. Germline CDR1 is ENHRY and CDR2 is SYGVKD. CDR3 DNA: TGTGCCATCAAAAAGACTAGGGATGAGACCCAGTACTTC. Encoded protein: CAIKKTRDETQYF.

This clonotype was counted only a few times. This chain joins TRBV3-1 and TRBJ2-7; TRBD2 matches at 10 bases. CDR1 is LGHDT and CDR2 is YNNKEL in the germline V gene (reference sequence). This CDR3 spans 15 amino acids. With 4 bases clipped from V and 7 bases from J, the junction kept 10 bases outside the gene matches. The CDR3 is CASSLGGLAALEQYF. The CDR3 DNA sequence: TGTGCCAGCAGCCTCGGCGGACTAGCGGCTTTGGAGCAGTACTTC.

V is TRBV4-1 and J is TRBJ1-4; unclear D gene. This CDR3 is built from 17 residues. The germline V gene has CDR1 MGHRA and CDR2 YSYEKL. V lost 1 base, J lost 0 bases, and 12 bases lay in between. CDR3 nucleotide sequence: TGCGCCAGCAGCCAAGCGGGCAGACCTGCAACTAATGAAAAACTGTTTTTT. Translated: CASSQAGRPATNEKLFF.

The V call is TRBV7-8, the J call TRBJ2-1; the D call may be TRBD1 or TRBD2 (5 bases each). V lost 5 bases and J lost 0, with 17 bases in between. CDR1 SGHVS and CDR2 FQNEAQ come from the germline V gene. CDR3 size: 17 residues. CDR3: CASSPLPGASSYNEQFF. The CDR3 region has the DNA TGTGCCAGCAGCCCACTCCCCGGGGCGTCCTCCTACAATGAGCAGTTCTTC. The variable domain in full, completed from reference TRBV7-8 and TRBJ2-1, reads GAGVSQSPRYKVAKRGQDVALRCDPISGHVSLFWYQQALGQGPEFLTYFQNEAQLDKSGLPSDRFFAERPEGSVSTLKIQRTQQEDSAVYLCASSPLPGASSYNEQFFGPGTRLTVL.

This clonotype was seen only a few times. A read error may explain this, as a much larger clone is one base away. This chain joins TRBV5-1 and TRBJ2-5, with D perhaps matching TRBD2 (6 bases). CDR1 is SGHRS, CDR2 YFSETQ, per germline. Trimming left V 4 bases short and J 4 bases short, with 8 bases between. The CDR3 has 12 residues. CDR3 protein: CASSHGGETQYF. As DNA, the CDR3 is TGCGCCAGCAGCCACGGGGGAGAGACCCAGTACTTC.

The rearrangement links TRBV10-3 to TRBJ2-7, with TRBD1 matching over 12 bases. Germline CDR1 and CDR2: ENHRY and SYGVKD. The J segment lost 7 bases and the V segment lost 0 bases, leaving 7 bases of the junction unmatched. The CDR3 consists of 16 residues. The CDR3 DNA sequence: TGTGCCATCAGTGAGTCCTGGGGACAGGGGGCGAGAGAGCAGTACTTC. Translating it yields CAISESWGQGAREQYF.